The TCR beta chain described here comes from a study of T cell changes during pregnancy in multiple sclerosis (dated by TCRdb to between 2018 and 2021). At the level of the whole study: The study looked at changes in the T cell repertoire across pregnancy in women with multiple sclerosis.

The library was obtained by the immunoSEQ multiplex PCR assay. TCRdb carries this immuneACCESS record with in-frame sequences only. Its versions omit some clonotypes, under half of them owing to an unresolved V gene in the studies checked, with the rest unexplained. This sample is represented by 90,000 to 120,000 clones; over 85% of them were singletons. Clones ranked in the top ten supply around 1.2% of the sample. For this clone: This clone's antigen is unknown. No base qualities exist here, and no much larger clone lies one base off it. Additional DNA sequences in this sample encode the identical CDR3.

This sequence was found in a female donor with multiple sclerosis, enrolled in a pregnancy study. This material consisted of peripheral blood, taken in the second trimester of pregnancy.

The nucleotide sequence is given as TGCGCCAGCAGCTTCGGAAGGGGCGGTGAGACCCAGTACTTC. It translates as CASSFGRGGETQYF. The chain uses TRBV5-1 and TRBJ2-5, with TRBD1 tentatively as D gene (5 bases match). Trimming at the junction amounts to 2 bases on V and 5 bases on J, and the germline ends lie 13 bases apart. CDR1 and CDR2 are read off the germline V gene as SGHRS and YFSETQ. The CDR3 has 14 amino acids, counting the end cysteine and phenylalanine. The read is trimmed to its CDR3 DNA, 42 bases read in frame from base 1.